The TCR beta chain under discussion was sequenced for a study of cytomegalovirus exposure and HLA in healthy donors. Germline CDR1 reads MGHRA; CDR2 reads YSYEKL. This CDR3 has 16 residues. Losses at the gene ends were 4 bases for V and 12 bases for J; bases not matched to a gene: 17. 13 Jbeta primers and 60 Vbeta primers were used for the PCR. Some clones are missing from TCRdb's copy, which holds only in-frame ones; the method was immunoSEQ multiplex PCR. Here the sample table reports 200,000 to 250,000 clones. The sequence came from a girl aged 2 to 9 in good health and CMV-seropositive. Sequenced input: PBMCs. This chain links TRBV4-1 with TRBJ2-1; TRBD2 aligns across 8 bases. This CDR3 is CASSRPGGGLRGGQFF. As DNA, the CDR3 is TGCGCCAGCAGCCGACCTGGGGGCGGGCTACGGGGGGGGCAGTTCTTC.